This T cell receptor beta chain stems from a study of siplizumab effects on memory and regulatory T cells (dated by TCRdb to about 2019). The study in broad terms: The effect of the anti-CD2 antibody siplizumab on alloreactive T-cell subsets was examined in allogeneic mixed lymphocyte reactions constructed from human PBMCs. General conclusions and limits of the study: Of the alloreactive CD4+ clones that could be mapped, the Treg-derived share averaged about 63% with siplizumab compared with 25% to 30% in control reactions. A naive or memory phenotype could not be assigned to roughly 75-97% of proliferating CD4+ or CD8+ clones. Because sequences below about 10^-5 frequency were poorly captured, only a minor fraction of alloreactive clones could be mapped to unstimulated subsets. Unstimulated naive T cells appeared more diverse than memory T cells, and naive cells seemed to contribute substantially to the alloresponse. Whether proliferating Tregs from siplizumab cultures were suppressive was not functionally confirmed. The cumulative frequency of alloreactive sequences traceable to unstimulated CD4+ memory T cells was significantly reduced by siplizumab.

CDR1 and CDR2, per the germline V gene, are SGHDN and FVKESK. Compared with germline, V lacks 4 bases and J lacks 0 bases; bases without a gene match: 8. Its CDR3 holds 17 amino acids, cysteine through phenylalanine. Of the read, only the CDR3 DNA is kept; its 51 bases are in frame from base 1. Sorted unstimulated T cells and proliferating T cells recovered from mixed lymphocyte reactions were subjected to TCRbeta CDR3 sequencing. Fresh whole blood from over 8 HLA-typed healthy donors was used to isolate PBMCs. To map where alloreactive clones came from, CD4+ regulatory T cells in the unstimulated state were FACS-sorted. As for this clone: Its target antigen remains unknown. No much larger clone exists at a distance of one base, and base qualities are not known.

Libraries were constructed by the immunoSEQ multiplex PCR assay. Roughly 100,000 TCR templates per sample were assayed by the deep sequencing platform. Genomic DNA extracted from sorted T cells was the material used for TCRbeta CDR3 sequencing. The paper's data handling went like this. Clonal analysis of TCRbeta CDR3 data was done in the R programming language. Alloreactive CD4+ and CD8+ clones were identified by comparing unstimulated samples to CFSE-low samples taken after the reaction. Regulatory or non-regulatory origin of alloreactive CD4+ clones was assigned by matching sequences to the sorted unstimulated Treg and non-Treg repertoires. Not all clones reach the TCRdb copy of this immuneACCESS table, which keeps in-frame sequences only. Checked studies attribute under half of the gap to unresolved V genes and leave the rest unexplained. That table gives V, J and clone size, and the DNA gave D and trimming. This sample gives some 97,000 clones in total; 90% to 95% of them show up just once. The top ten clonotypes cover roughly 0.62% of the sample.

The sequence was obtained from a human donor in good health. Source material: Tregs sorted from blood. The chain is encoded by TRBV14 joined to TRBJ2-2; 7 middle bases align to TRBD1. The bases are TGTGCCAGCAGCCTCCATTACGGGACAGCGAACACCGGGGAGCTGTTTTTT. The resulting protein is CASSLHYGTANTGELFF.